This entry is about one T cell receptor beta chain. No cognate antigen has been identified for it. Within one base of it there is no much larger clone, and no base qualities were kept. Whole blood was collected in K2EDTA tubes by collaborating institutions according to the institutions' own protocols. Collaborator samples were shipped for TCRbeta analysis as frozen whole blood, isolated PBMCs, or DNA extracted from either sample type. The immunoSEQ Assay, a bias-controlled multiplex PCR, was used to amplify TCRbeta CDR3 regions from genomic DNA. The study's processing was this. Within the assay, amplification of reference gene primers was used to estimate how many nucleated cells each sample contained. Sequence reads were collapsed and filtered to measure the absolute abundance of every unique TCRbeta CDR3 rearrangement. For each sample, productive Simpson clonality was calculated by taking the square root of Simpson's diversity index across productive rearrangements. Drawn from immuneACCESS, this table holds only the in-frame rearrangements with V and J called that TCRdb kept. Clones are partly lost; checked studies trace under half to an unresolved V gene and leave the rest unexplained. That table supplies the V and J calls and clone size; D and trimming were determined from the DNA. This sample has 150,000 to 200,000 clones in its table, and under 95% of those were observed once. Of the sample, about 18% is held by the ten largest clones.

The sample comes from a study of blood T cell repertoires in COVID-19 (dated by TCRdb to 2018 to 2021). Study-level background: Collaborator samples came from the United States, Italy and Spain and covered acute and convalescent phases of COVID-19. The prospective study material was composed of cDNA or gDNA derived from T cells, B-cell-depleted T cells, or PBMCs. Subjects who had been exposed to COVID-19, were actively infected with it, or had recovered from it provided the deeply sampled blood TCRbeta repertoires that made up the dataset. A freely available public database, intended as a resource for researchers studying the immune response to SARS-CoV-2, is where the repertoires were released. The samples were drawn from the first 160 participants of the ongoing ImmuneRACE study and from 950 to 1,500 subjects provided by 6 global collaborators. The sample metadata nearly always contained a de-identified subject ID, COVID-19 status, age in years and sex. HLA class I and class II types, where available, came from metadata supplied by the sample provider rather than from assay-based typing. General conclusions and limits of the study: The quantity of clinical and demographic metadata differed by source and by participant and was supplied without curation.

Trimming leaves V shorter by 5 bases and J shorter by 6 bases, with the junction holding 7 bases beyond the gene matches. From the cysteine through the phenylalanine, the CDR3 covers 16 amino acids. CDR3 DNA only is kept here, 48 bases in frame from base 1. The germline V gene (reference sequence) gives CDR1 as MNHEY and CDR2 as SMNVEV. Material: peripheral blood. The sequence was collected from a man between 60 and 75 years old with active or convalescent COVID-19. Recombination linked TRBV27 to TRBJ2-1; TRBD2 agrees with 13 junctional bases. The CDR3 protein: CASSRAGTSGTNEQFF. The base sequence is TGTGCCAGCAGTCGAGCCGGGACTAGCGGGACCAATGAGCAGTTCTTC.